The next 7 T cell receptor beta chains were all read from a single sample in a study of response to subunit inactivated influenza vaccine. TCRdb reanalysed the RT-PCR reads using MiXCR and keeps one entry per CDR3 protein. The data hold about 620,000 distinct CDR3 sequences, with around 10% observed a single time. These data also formed part of another study, on T cells expressing NK-cell markers. As that report states: 5'RACE template switching built TCR beta cDNA with unique molecular identifiers.

The specimen was PBMCs from blood, collected on the day of vaccination. The receptors come from a man in his fifties or sixties who received an inactivated influenza vaccine.

The chain recombines TRBV20-1 with TRBJ1-2; D not resolved. The CDR3 covers 13 residues. The ends were cut back, 0 bases at V and 5 bases at J, with 10 bases in the middle. CDR1 is DFQATT, CDR2 SNEGSKA, per germline (reference sequence). The DNA for the CDR3 is TGCAGTGCTAGAGAGAATAACGTGTATGGCTACACCTTC. This translates into CSARENNVYGYTF.

This clonotype showed up just a few times. The rearrangement uses TRBV20-1 and TRBJ1-1, with D tentatively TRBD1 (6 bases). The CDR3 is 12 residues long. Germline V gene lookup returns CDR1 DFQATT and CDR2 SNEGSKA (reference sequence). The V end was cut by 6 bases, the J end by 3 bases, with 11 bases between. The CDR3 region has the DNA TGCAGTGCCTTCAAGGGGGACACTGAAGCTTTCTTT. It translates to CSAFKGDTEAFF.

At least ten counts were recorded for this clonotype. The chain links TRBV12-3 or TRBV12-4 to TRBJ1-2, with TRBD1 matching 10 bases. This CDR3 has 14 residues. The trim removed 3 bases at V and 8 bases at J, leaving 6 bases unmatched. This CDR3 reads CASSLGGQGLGYTF. In nucleotides, the CDR3 is TGTGCCAGCAGTTTGGGGGGACAGGGGCTCGGCTACACCTTC.

The CDR3 here is CSAPRDNSYEQYF. CDR3 coding DNA: TGCAGTGCTCCTCGGGACAACTCCTACGAGCAGTACTTC. The chain is built from TRBV20-1 and TRBJ2-7; a possible D gene is TRBD1 (6 bases). The V gene's germline CDR1 is DFQATT and CDR2 SNEGSKA (reference sequence). Trimming pared 5 bases from V and 0 bases from J, leaving 11 bases between. This CDR3 has 13 residues.

In the case of this clonotype: The CDR3 end shows no conserved phenylalanine or tryptophan, and so a read error is likely. CDR3 region: CASSQDGVGIYGYTL. CDR3 DNA sequence: TGTGCCAGCAGCCAAGACGGGGTCGGCATCTATGGCTACACCCTC. V and J are TRBV14 and TRBJ1-2; unclear D gene. This CDR3 region has 15 residues. Trimming cost V 0 bases and J 4 bases, with 12 bases left between them. Germline V gene sequence: CDR1 SGHDN, CDR2 FVKESK.

The sample holds a few counts of this clonotype. This chain links TRBV7-2 with TRBJ1-2; no firm D call. The CDR3 has 14 residues. The V gene lost 1 base and the J gene lost 3 bases, with 9 bases spanning the gap. CDR1 and CDR2 from the germline V gene are SGHTA and FQGNSA. Written as DNA, the CDR3 is TGTGCCAGCAGCTTAGGGCAGCATGACTATGGCTACACCTTC. Translation gives CASSLGQHDYGYTF.

This clonotype was recorded a few times. The V call is TRBV5-5, the J call TRBJ2-1; D remains unclear. CDR1 and CDR2 (germline): SGHKS, YYEKEE (reference sequence). This CDR3 is 14 amino acids long. V dropped 0 bases and J dropped 3 bases, with 7 bases sitting between them. The CDR3 sequence is CASSLGQLYNEQFF. CDR3 DNA: TGTGCCAGCAGCTTGGGACAACTCTACAATGAGCAGTTCTTC.